The clone carrying this T cell receptor (beta chain) came up a few times. Its matching antigen is unknown. Trimming at V came to 3 bases and at J to 0 bases, leaving 6 bases not matched to a gene. The length of the CDR3 is 17 residues. Germline CDR1 is KGHDR and CDR2 is SFDVKD. This specimen comes from a study of blood T cells in healthy people across ages. The people who gave samples were healthy Caucasians from Russia, aged 6 to 90. Per-sample yields of isolated PBMCs were at least 7 million. Samples each had at least 5 micrograms of total RNA extracted. Primed by a sample-barcoded 5' primer and a J-beta primer mix, a second PCR proceeded for about 7 to 11 cycles. One entry per CDR3 protein results from TCRdb running MiXCR on the 5' RACE reads. The sample contains over 1.5 million distinct CDR3 sequences, 49% of which appear only once. Study observations and caveats: Long-lived and aged donors differed, with more naive CD4+ cells and higher diversity in the long-lived.

The rearrangement joins TRBV24-1 to TRBJ2-3, with 9 bases matching TRBD1. The clonotype was recovered from a woman aged 40 to 55 in good health. The sequencing input was blood. CDR3: CATSDPPGQGSTDTQYF. As DNA, the CDR3 is TGTGCCACCAGTGATCCTCCGGGACAGGGAAGCACAGATACGCAGTATTTT.